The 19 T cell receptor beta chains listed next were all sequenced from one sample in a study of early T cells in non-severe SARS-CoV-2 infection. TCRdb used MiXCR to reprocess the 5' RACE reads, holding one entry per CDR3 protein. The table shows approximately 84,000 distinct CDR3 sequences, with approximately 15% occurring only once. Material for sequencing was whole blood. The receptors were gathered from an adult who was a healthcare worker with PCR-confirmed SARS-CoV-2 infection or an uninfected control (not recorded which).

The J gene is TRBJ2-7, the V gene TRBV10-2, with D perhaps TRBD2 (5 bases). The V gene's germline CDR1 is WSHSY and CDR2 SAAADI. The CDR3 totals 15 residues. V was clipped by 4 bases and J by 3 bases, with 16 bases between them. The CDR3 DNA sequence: TGCGCCAGCAGTGTAGTACTGGCGGAGGTCTACGAGCAGTACTTC. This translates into CASSVVLAEVYEQYF.

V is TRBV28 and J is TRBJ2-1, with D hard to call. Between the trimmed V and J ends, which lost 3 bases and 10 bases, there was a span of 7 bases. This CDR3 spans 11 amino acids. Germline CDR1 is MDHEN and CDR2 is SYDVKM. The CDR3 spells CASSFRKEQFF. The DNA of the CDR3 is TGTGCCAGCAGTTTTCGTAAAGAGCAGTTCTTC.

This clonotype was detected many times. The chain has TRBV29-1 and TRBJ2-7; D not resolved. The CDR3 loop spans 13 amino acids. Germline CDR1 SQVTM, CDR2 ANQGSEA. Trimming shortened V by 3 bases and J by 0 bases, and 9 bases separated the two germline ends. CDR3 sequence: CSVEVDNSYEQYF. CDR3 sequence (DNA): TGCAGCGTTGAGGTAGACAACTCCTACGAGCAGTACTTC.

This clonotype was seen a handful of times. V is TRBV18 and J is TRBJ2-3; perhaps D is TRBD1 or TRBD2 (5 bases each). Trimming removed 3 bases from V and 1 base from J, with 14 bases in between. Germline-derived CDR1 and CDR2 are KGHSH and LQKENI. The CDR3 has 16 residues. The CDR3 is CASSPAGTPRTDTQYF. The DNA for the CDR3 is TGTGCCAGCTCACCGGCAGGGACGCCTCGCACAGATACGCAGTATTTT.

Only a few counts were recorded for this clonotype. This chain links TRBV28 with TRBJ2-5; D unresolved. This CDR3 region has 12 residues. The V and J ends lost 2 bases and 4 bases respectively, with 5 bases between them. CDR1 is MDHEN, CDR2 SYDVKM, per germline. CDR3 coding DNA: TGTGCCAGCAGTTTACGGCGAGAGACCCAGTACTTC. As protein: CASSLRRETQYF.

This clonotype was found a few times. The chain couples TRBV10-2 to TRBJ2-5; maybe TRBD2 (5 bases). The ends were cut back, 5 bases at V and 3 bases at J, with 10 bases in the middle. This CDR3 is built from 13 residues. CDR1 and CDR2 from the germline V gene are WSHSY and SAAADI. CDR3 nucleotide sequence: TGCGCCAGCAGTATACGGGGAAAAGAGACCCAGTACTTC. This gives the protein CASSIRGKETQYF.

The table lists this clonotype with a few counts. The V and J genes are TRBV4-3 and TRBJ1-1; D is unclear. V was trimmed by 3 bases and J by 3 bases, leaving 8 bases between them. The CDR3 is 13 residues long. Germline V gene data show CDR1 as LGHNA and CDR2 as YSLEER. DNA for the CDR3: TGCGCCAGCAGCCAGGCCCGCGACACTGAAGCTTTCTTT. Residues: CASSQARDTEAFF.

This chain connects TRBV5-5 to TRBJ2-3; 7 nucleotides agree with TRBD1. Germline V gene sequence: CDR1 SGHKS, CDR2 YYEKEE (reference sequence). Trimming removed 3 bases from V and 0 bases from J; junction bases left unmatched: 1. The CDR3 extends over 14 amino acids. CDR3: CASSWGQSTDTQYF. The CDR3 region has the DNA TGTGCCAGCAGCTGGGGACAGAGCACAGATACGCAGTATTTT.

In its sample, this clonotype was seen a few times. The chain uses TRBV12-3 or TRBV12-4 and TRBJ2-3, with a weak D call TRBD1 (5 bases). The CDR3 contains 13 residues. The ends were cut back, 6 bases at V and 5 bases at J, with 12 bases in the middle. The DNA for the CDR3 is TGTGCCAGCAGCCTAGGGGTTGTAGATACGCAGTATTTT. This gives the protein CASSLGVVDTQYF.

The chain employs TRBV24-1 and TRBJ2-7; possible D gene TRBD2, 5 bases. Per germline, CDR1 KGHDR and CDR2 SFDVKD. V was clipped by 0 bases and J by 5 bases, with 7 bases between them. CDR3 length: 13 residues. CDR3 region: CATSDLDGNEQYF. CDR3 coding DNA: TGTGCCACCAGTGATTTGGACGGGAACGAGCAGTACTTC.

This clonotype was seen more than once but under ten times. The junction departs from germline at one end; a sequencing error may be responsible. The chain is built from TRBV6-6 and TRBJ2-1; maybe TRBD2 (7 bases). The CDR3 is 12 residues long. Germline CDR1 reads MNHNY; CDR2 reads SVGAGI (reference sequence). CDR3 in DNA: TGTGCCAGCGCAAGGGGGGGCAATGGGCAGTTCTTC. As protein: CASARGGNGQFF.

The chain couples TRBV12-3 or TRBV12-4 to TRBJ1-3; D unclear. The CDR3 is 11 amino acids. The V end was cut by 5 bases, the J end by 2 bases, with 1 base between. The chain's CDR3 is CASSTGNTIYF. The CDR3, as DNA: TGTGCCAGCAGTACTGGAAACACCATATATTTT.

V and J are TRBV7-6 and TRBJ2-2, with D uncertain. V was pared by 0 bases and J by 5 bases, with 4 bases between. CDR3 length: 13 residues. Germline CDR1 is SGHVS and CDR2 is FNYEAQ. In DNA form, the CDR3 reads TGTGCCAGCAGCTTAGCGGGGACCGGGGAGCTGTTTTTT. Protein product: CASSLAGTGELFF.

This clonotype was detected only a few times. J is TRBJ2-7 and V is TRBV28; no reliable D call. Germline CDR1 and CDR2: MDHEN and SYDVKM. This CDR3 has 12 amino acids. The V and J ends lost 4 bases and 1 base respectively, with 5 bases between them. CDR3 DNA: TGTGCCAGCAGTTCAATGTCCTACGAGCAGTACTTC. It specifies CASSSMSYEQYF.

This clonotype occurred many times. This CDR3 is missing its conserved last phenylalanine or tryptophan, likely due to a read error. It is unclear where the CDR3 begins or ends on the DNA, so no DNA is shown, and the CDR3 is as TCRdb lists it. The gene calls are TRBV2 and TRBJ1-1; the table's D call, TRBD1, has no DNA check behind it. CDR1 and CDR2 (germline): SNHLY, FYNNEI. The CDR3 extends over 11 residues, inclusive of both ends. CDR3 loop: CASSVGTGAPL.

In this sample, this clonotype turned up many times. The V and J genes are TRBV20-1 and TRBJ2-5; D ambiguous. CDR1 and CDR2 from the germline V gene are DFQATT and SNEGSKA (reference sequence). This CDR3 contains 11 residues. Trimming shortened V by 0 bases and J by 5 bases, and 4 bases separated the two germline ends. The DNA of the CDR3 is TGCAGTGCTAGAGAACTGGAGACCCAGTACTTC. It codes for CSARELETQYF.

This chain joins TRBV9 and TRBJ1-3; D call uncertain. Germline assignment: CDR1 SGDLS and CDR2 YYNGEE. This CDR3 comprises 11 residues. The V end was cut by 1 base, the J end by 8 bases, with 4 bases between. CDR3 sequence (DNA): TGTGCCAGCAGCGTAAGCGACACCATATATTTT. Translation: CASSVSDTIYF.

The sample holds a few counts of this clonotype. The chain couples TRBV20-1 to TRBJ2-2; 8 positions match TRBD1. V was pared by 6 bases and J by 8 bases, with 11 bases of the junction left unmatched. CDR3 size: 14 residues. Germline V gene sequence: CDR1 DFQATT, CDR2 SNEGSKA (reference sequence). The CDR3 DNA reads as TGCAGTGCGTCCGGGACAGGAATAGGTGGGGAGCTGTTTTTT. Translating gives CSASGTGIGGELFF.

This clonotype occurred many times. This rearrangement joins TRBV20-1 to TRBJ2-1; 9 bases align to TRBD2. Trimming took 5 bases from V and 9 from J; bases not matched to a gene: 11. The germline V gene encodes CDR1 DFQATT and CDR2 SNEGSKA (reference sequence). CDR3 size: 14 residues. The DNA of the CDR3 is TGCAGTGCTTCGGGACTAGCTATAAGCGGTGAGCAGTTCTTC. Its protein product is CSASGLAISGEQFF.